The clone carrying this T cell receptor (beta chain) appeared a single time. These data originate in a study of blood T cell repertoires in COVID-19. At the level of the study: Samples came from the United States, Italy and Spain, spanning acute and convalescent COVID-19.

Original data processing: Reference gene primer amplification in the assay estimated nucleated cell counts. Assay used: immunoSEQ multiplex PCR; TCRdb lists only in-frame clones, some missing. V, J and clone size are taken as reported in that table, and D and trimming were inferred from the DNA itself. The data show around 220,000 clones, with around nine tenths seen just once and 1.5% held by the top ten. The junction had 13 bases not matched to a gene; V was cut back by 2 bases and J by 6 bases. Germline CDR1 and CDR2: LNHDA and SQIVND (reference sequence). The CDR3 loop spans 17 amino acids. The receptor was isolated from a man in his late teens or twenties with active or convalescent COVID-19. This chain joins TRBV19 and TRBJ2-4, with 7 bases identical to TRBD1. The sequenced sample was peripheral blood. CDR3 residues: CASSIFGRDSLLNIQYF. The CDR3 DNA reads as TGTGCCAGTAGTATATTCGGCCGGGACAGCCTCCTAAACATTCAGTACTTC. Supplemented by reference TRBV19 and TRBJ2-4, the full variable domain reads DGGITQSPKYLFRKEGQNVTLSCEQNLNHDAMYWYRQDPGQGLRLIYYSQIVNDFQKGDIAEGYSVSREKKESFPLTVTSAQKNPTAFYLCASSIFGRDSLLNIQYFGAGTRLSVL.